This T cell receptor (beta chain) was captured in a study of blood T cell repertoires in COVID-19. Study-level background: There were acute and convalescent COVID-19 samples, and they came from the United States, Italy and Spain.

This CDR3 has 14 residues. Germline V gene sequence: CDR1 MNHNY, CDR2 SVGAGI (reference sequence). The V gene end was trimmed by 5 bases and the J gene end by 5 bases; junction bases not matched to a gene: 7. Cohort allocation depended upon clinical history that participants reported. The protocol was immunoSEQ multiplex PCR, while the TCRdb copy is restricted to in-frame clones and leaves out a portion. This table has around 250,000 clones, approximately 91% appearing once. V gene TRBV6-6 combines with J gene TRBJ2-3; 7 bases map to TRBD1. Sequenced sample: PBMCs or T cells enriched from blood (not recorded which). The TCR comes from a human donor in a cohort exposed to, infected with or recovered from COVID-19 (not recorded which). The donor label of this sample is uncertain. The CDR3 DNA is TGTGCCAGCAGTCCTCTTGCAGGGGGAGATACGCAGTATTTT. This sequence encodes CASSPLAGGDTQYF.